The clone carrying this T cell receptor beta chain showed up many times. Antigen: not known. TCRdb ran MiXCR on the 5' RACE reads and lists one entry per CDR3 protein. The data contain roughly 60,000 distinct CDR3 sequences, more than 3% of them singletons. Trimming shortened V by 3 bases and J by 1 base, and 12 bases separated the two germline ends. The CDR3 contains 14 residues. CDR1 is DFQATT, CDR2 SNEGSKA, per germline (reference sequence). The sample originates from a study of neurological immune-mediated disorders. Broader study findings: There was no clinical or MRI feature that showed an association with the multiple sclerosis repertoire cluster.

This chain uses TRBV20-1 with TRBJ1-1; D may be TRBD1 (5 bases). Sequenced: CD4+ T cells from blood. The receptor was isolated from a middle-aged woman with multiple sclerosis. In DNA, the CDR3 is TGCAGTGCTAGGCAGCCAGGACAGAACACTGAAGCTTTCTTT. Translation: CSARQPGQNTEAFF.